What follows is one TCR beta chain and its context. Its specificity is not known. Germline V lookup: CDR1 SNHLY, CDR2 FYNNEI. With V trimmed by 6 bases and J by 9 bases, 18 bases remained unmatched. The CDR3 spans 17 residues. These data originate in a study of T cell responses to AZD1222 COVID-19 vaccine. Points from the study as a whole: In all cases, repertoires were sampled only after the peak T cell response.

Method: immunoSEQ multiplex PCR; TCRdb's copy keeps in-frame clones and lacks some. The profile shows 35,000 to 45,000 clones, around four fifths of them singletons. The chain is built from TRBV2 and TRBJ2-1, with 9 nucleotides matching TRBD1. The source of this sequence is an adult who received the AZD1222 COVID-19 vaccine. This specimen was peripheral blood, taken 28 days after the second AZD1222 dose. The CDR3 reads CASSGPPGTGRFSEQFF. The CDR3 nucleotides are TGTGCCAGCAGCGGCCCCCCCGGGACAGGGAGGTTCAGTGAGCAGTTCTTC. The whole variable domain, filled in from reference TRBV2 and TRBJ2-1, reads EPEVTQTPSHQVTQMGQEVILRCVPISNHLYFYWYRQILGQKVEFLVSFYNNEISEKSEIFDDQFSVERPDGSNFTLKIRSTKLEDSAMYFCASSGPPGTGRFSEQFFGPGTRLTVL.